This passage covers 2 T cell receptor beta chains from one sample sequenced in a study of CD8 T cells in Susac syndrome. RNA totalling roughly 0.45 to 1 ug underwent reverse transcription with random hexamers. TCRdb called the immunoSEQ multiplex PCR reads again in MiXCR, with one record for every CDR3 protein. Of about 180,000 distinct CDR3 sequences listed, approximately 96% are singletons. The sample was CD4+ T cells from PBMCs. These receptors came from a human donor with multiple sclerosis.

The V gene is TRBV29-1, the J gene TRBJ1-4; weak D call: TRBD1 (5 bases). V was pared by 4 bases and J by 1 base, with 13 bases between. Germline V gene sequence: CDR1 SQVTM, CDR2 ANQGSEA. The CDR3 loop spans 15 amino acids. For the CDR3, the DNA is TGCAGCGTTGGGCCGCGGGGCGGAACTAATGAAAAACTGTTTTTT. Its protein product is CSVGPRGGTNEKLFF.

This chain connects TRBV30 to TRBJ2-1; the match to TRBD1 covers 8 bases. The V segment lost 1 base and the J segment 2 bases; nucleotides outside the gene matches: 4. Germline assignment: CDR1 GTSNPN and CDR2 SVGIG (reference sequence). This CDR3 contains 15 residues. The CDR3 region is CAWSGQGIAYNEQFF. CDR3 DNA: TGTGCCTGGAGTGGACAGGGGATCGCCTACAATGAGCAGTTCTTC.